The clone carrying this T cell receptor beta chain is labeled medium-sized. TCRdb re-called clones via MiXCR from the PCR reads. This table holds approximately 12,000 clones, approximately 29% found once. This entry is derived from a study of metastatic and nonmetastatic thyroid tumors. The CDR3 is 13 amino acids. The germline CDR1 and CDR2 sequences are SGHVS and FNYEAQ. The ends were cut back, 5 bases at V and 12 bases at J, with 14 bases in the middle. Every patient was untreated before thyroid surgery. The TCR was taken from a female donor with papillary thyroid cancer or a benign thyroid nodule (not recorded which). Some clones in this sample may be carry-over from other donors' samples. Sequenced material: tumor tissue. The chain uses TRBV7-6 and TRBJ1-6; D not certain. The CDR3 reads CASSLGSSQPLHF. For the CDR3, the DNA is TGTGCCAGCAGCCTAGGGTCATCACAACCCCTCCACTTT.